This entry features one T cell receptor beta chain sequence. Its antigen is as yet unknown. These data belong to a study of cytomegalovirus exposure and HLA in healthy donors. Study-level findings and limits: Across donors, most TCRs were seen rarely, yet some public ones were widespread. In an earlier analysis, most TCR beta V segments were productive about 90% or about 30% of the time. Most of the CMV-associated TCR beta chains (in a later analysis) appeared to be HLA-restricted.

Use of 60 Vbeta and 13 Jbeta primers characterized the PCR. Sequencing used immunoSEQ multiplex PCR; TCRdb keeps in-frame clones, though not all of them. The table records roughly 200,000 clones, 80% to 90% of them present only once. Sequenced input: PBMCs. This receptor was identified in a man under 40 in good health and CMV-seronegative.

The CDR3 region is CASSDGTAQETQYF. In nucleotides, the CDR3 is TGTGCCAGCAGTGACGGGACAGCCCAAGAGACCCAGTACTTC. The chain employs TRBV6-1 and TRBJ2-5; TRBD1 matches 7 bases. There are 14 residues in the CDR3. V shed 3 bases, J shed 1 base, and the junction held 2 bases outside the gene matches. Germline V gene lookup returns CDR1 MNHNS and CDR2 SASEGT.